This T cell receptor (beta chain) was obtained from a study of naive CD8 T cells in extremely preterm neonates. Only one count was recorded for this clone. Its antigen is undetermined. Preterm samples came from extremely preterm deliveries at 23-27 weeks. Sorting kept Annexin V-negative CD3+CD8+CD45RA+CCR7+ naive T cells. Sequencing was performed with immunoSEQ multiplex PCR; in TCRdb, only in-frame clones are kept and a portion is missing. Of tens of thousands of clones listed, approximately 89% are singletons. Notes on the study in general: Preterm CDR3s were shorter than older groups', with fewer N additions and less trimming.

The length of the CDR3 is 15 residues. Germline V lookup: CDR1 SNHLY, CDR2 FYNNEI. The specimen was naive CD8+ T cells from cord blood. The rearrangement links TRBV2 to TRBJ2-5; 10 bases are a match to TRBD1. The J call could be wrong; TRBJ2-7 is a better fit for the DNA end. The sequence was obtained from a boy who was born preterm. The CDR3 loop is CASSEPRTGGYEQYF. For the CDR3, the DNA is TGTGCCAGCAGTGAGCCGAGGACAGGGGGCTACGAGCAGTACTTC.